This T cell receptor beta chain was captured by sequencing in a study of CD8 T cells in Susac syndrome. In this sample, this clonotype turned up a few times. This CDR3 comprises 14 residues. V lost 0 bases and J lost 0, with 7 bases in between. In germline, CDR1 is SGDLS, CDR2 YYNGEE. The RNA input was 0.5 to 1 ug, and it was reverse transcribed with random hexamers. TCR beta CDR3 was amplified by immunoSEQ multiplex PCR. This amplification extended across 54 Vbeta and 13 Jbeta segments. TCRdb re-called the immunoSEQ multiplex PCR reads through MiXCR, storing one row per CDR3 protein. Of about 200,000 distinct CDR3 sequences in the sample, 92% were seen once.

This clonotype was sampled from a human donor with multiple sclerosis. This sequence joins TRBV9 and TRBJ2-7, with unresolved D. The sequencing sample was made of CD8+ T cells from PBMCs. CDR3 in amino acids: CASSVGATSYEQYF. Written as DNA, the CDR3 is TGTGCCAGCAGCGTAGGCGCCACCTCCTACGAGCAGTACTTC.